The 26 T cell receptor beta chains below all came from one sample that was sequenced in a study of blood T cell repertoires in COVID-19. Sequenced by immunoSEQ multiplex PCR; TCRdb stores in-frame clones only, minus some. The sample includes nearly 300,000 clones, around 88% seen only once; the top ten take 5.5% to 8%. Sequencing input: peripheral blood. These receptors all come from a woman in her twenties or thirties who had recovered from COVID-19.

This clone was seen only a few times. The chain is built from TRBV7-9 and TRBJ2-4; possibly TRBD2 for D (6 bases). The CDR3 runs 14 residues. Germline CDR1 and CDR2: SEHNR and FQNEAQ (reference sequence). Trimming shortened V by 2 bases and J by 5 bases, and 10 bases separated the two germline ends. The CDR3 region has the DNA TGTGCCAGCAGCTTATTCAGGGAGGAAAACATTCAGTACTTC. Its protein is CASSLFREENIQYF.

The rearrangement uses TRBV28 and TRBJ2-5; 12 bases fit TRBD2. Germline V gene lookup returns CDR1 MDHEN and CDR2 SYDVKM. The length of the CDR3 is 16 residues. V lost 4 bases and J lost 2; bases outside the gene matches: 5. In DNA, the CDR3 is TGTGCCAGCAGTTCGACTAGCGGGGGCCAACAAGAGACCCAGTACTTC. This encodes CASSSTSGGQQETQYF.

The CDR3 sequence: CASSPTTGGLRNEQFF. The CDR3 DNA follows: TGTGCCAGCAGCCCCACGACAGGGGGGTTAAGGAATGAGCAGTTCTTC. V and J are TRBV5-5 and TRBJ2-1; 9 bases fit TRBD1. Germline CDR1 and CDR2: SGHKS and YYEKEE (reference sequence). After removal of 4 bases from V and 7 bases from J, the junction contained 12 bases not matched to a gene. CDR3 length: 16 amino acids.

The chain is built from TRBV3-1 (or the pseudogene TRBV3-2) and TRBJ2-5; 11 bases are a match to TRBD1. This CDR3 spans 16 amino acids. V trimming: 4 bases; J trimming: 1 base; junction bases outside the gene matches: 5. From germline, CDR1 is LGHDT and CDR2 YNNKEL (reference sequence). Written as DNA, the CDR3 is TGTGCCAGCAGCCGCTGGGACAGGGGGTCCCAAGAGACCCAGTACTTC. Translating it yields CASSRWDRGSQETQYF.

The chain is built from TRBV18 and TRBJ1-5, with D perhaps TRBD1 (6 bases). CDR1 and CDR2 (germline): KGHSH, LQKENI. This CDR3 has 15 amino acids. V was cut by 5 bases and J by 2 bases, with 13 bases left in between. The CDR3 sequence is CASSAGVYGNQPQHF. The CDR3 nucleotides read TGTGCCAGCTCAGCAGGGGTTTATGGCAATCAGCCCCAGCATTTT.

This clone is a singleton in its sample. The chain recombines TRBV24-1 with TRBJ2-5; 10 bases match TRBD2. Germline V gene data show CDR1 as KGHDR and CDR2 as SFDVKD. The CDR3 consists of 16 residues. With 6 bases clipped from V and 5 bases from J, the junction kept 11 bases outside the gene matches. The CDR3 DNA reads TGTGCCACCAGTTCGACCAGCGGGGGGGCCCTGGAGACCCAGTACTTC. This gives the protein CATSSTSGGALETQYF.

The gene calls are TRBV2 and TRBJ1-5; maybe TRBD1 (5 bases). The CDR3 totals 14 residues. Deletions cut 7 bases from V and 0 bases from J, with 10 bases between. CDR1 SNHLY and CDR2 FYNNEI come from the germline V gene. The CDR3: CASTQDTSNQPQHF. The CDR3 nucleotides read TGTGCCAGCACCCAGGACACTAGCAATCAGCCCCAGCATTTT.

Points on this clone: Other DNA sequences in the sample encode the same CDR3. V and J are TRBV12-3 or TRBV12-4 and TRBJ2-7, with D perhaps TRBD1 (5 bases). The CDR3 has 12 amino acids. With 4 bases removed from V and 3 bases from J, the gap between germline ends came to 7 bases. The chain's CDR3 is CASSSTGYEQYF. The CDR3 DNA sequence: TGTGCCAGCAGTTCAACAGGCTACGAGCAGTACTTC.

J is TRBJ2-1 and V is TRBV7-9, with D possibly matching TRBD1 (6 bases). Germline V gene data show CDR1 as SEHNR and CDR2 as FQNEAQ (reference sequence). The CDR3 loop spans 11 amino acids. V was shortened by 5 bases and J by 13 bases, with 12 bases between the two germline ends. CDR3 nucleotides: TGTGCCAGCAGCCTCGACAGGAGACAGTTCTTC. Translating gives CASSLDRRQFF.

This clone was seen once. The genes are TRBV28 and TRBJ1-2, with 8 bases lining up with TRBD1. V lost 2 bases to trimming and J lost 3 bases; unmatched junction nucleotides: 2. The CDR3 totals 14 residues. Germline V gives CDR1 MDHEN, CDR2 SYDVKM. CDR3 loop: CASSLQGAYYGYTF. CDR3 DNA sequence: TGTGCCAGCAGTTTACAGGGGGCGTACTATGGCTACACCTTC.

The rearrangement links TRBV3-1 (or the pseudogene TRBV3-2) to TRBJ2-5; D is unresolved. Trimming took off 7 bases at V and 1 base at J, with 13 bases between the two ends. This CDR3 has 14 amino acids. Germline V gene sequence: CDR1 LGHDT, CDR2 YNNKEL (reference sequence). CDR3 sequence (DNA): TGTGCCAGCACTCAGTCACAGACCCAAGAGACCCAGTACTTC. It translates to CASTQSQTQETQYF.

This clone was seen just once. The chain links TRBV5-1 to TRBJ1-6, with 9 positions matching TRBD1. Looked up from germline, CDR1 is SGHRS and CDR2 is YFSETQ. V dropped 4 bases and J dropped 4; count of bases not matched to a gene: 9. The CDR3 sequence is 17 residues long. CDR3 DNA sequence: TGCGCCAGCAGCCCAGAGTCCGGGACAGGGTATAATTCACCCCTCCACTTT. Translation: CASSPESGTGYNSPLHF. Complete variable domain (other parts from reference TRBV5-1 and TRBJ1-6): KAGVTQTPRYLIKTRGQQVTLSCSPISGHRSVSWYQQTPGQGLQFLFEYFSETQRNKGNFPGRFSGRQFSNSRSEMNVSTLELGDSALYLCASSPESGTGYNSPLHFGNGTRLTVT.

In DNA, the CDR3 is TGTGCCAGCAGTTACGGCGGAACCTCTGGAAACACCATATATTTT. Encoded protein: CASSYGGTSGNTIYF. The chain carries TRBV6-5 and TRBJ1-3; D is unclear. This CDR3 has 15 residues. With 2 bases removed from V and 0 bases from J, the gap between germline ends came to 8 bases. Germline V gives CDR1 MNHEY, CDR2 SVGAGI.

The CDR3 nucleotides read TGTGCCATCAGTGCCAACTCCTACGAGCAGTACTTC. It codes for CAISANSYEQYF. The V gene is TRBV10-3, the J gene TRBJ2-7, with D uncertain. V was cut by 4 bases and J by 0 bases, with 4 bases left in between. This CDR3 has 12 residues. CDR1 and CDR2 from the germline V gene are ENHRY and SYGVKD.

This chain links TRBV14 with TRBJ2-7, with D unclear. Trimming pared 0 bases from V and 0 bases from J, leaving 3 bases between. The length of the CDR3 is 13 residues. The germline gives CDR1 SGHDN, CDR2 FVKESK. The CDR3 loop reads CASSQDSSYEQYF. CDR3 DNA: TGTGCCAGCAGCCAAGATAGCTCCTACGAGCAGTACTTC.

V gene TRBV5-1 combines with J gene TRBJ2-3; D possibly corresponds to TRBD1 (6 bases). Between the trimmed V and J ends, which lost 7 bases and 5 bases, there was a span of 20 bases. The germline gives CDR1 SGHRS, CDR2 YFSETQ. This CDR3 is 15 amino acids long. CDR3 nucleotides: TGCGCCAGCGGACGGGACCAGGGGCAAAAAGATACGCAGTATTTT. Translating it yields CASGRDQGQKDTQYF.

This chain connects TRBV7-2 to TRBJ1-1; weak D call: TRBD1 (6 bases). Germline-derived CDR1 and CDR2 are SGHTA and FQGNSA. The CDR3 spans 14 residues. V lost 5 bases to trimming and J lost 4 bases, with 14 bases between them. DNA for the CDR3: TGTGCCAGCAGCCCGTACAGGGTAGGCACTGAAGCTTTCTTT. This translates into CASSPYRVGTEAFF.

This clone has only one observation. J is TRBJ2-2 and V is TRBV2; a weak D match, TRBD2 (5 bases). The germline V and J ends were trimmed by 2 bases and 2 bases, with 18 bases remaining between them. The CDR3 consists of 18 residues. Germline CDR1 reads SNHLY; CDR2 reads FYNNEI. In DNA, the CDR3 is TGTGCCAGCAGTGAACCCTCGGGGAGAGGAACCAACACCGGGGAGCTGTTTTTT. Translated: CASSEPSGRGTNTGELFF.

The V gene is TRBV7-3, the J gene TRBJ1-1, with TRBD1 as a possible D gene (5 bases). The CDR3 spans 14 residues. Trimming shortened V by 0 bases and J by 5 bases, and 10 bases separated the two germline ends. Germline assignment: CDR1 SGHTA and CDR2 FQGTGA. The CDR3 region is CASSLTEGRTEAFF. Here the CDR3 DNA reads TGTGCCAGCAGCTTAACCGAGGGGAGGACTGAAGCTTTCTTT.

This clone was seen just once. The chain uses TRBV19 and TRBJ1-3; D is unresolved. The germline gives CDR1 LNHDA, CDR2 SQIVND (reference sequence). This CDR3 is 15 amino acids long. V was pared by 8 bases and J by 3 bases, with 17 bases between. The DNA of the CDR3 is TGTGCCAGTGCCCCCCCCTGGCCCCGTGGAAACACCATATATTTT. Translation gives CASAPPWPRGNTIYF.

This clone was detected many times. The chain combines TRBV4-1 with TRBJ1-2; 9 bases map to TRBD1. V dropped 5 bases and J dropped 2; count of bases not matched to a gene: 3. Germline values: CDR1 MGHRA, CDR2 YSYEKL. The length of the CDR3 is 14 residues. CDR3 region: CASSDGQGNYGYTF. The CDR3 nucleotides read TGCGCCAGCAGCGATGGACAGGGGAACTATGGCTACACCTTC.

V gene TRBV6-5 combines with J gene TRBJ2-1; 9 bases align to TRBD2. The CDR3 is 13 residues long. CDR1 and CDR2 (germline): MNHEY, SVGAGI. With V trimmed by 8 bases and J by 8 bases, 7 bases remained unmatched. The CDR3 reads CASQAGGMYEQFF. CDR3 nucleotide sequence: TGTGCCAGCCAGGCGGGGGGGATGTATGAGCAGTTCTTC.

V and J are TRBV7-2 and TRBJ2-4; D might be TRBD2 (5 bases). The CDR3 extends over 16 amino acids. Trimming removed 0 bases at V and 7 bases at J, with 16 bases between. Per germline, CDR1 SGHTA and CDR2 FQGNSA. The CDR3 DNA reads TGTGCCAGCAGCTTAGCCAGCGGCAGTTCAGTGAACATTCAGTACTTC. It encodes CASSLASGSSVNIQYF.

The chain has TRBV7-7 and TRBJ2-3; 8 nucleotides align to TRBD2. In germline, CDR1 is SSHAT, CDR2 FNYEAQ (reference sequence). Germline trimming cut 4 bases from V and 0 bases from J; bases unmatched to any gene: 6. The CDR3 runs to 16 residues. Written as DNA, the CDR3 is TGTGCCAGCAGCTCTGTAGCGGGGTTCAGCACAGATACGCAGTATTTT. Translated: CASSSVAGFSTDTQYF.

The chain recombines TRBV11-2 with TRBJ2-5; D ambiguous. The CDR3 runs 15 residues. Germline V gives CDR1 SGHAT, CDR2 FQNNGV. V lost 4 bases and J lost 1, with 13 bases in between. The CDR3 nucleotides read TGTGCCAGCAGCTCCAGGCCTCCCCCCCAAGAGACCCAGTACTTC. Translating it yields CASSSRPPPQETQYF.

This chain uses TRBV18 with TRBJ2-7, with 8 nucleotides matching TRBD1. This CDR3 has 14 residues. The germline V gene has CDR1 KGHSH and CDR2 LQKENI. Trimming took 3 bases from V and 6 from J; bases not matched to a gene: 7. CDR3 in amino acids: CASSPSGQGVEQYF. The CDR3 region has the DNA TGTGCCAGCTCACCCTCCGGACAGGGCGTCGAGCAGTACTTC. The variable domain in full, with the rest retrieved from reference TRBV18 and TRBJ2-7, is NAGVMQNPRHLVRRRGQEARLRCSPMKGHSHVYWYRQLPEEGLKFMVYLQKENIIDESGMPKERFSAEFPKEGPSILRIQQVVRGDSAAYFCASSPSGQGVEQYFGPGTRLTVT.